The entry below describes one TCR beta chain. Source study methods: Amplifying reference gene primers gave estimates of nucleated cell counts. Repertoires were generated with immunoSEQ multiplex PCR, while TCRdb's copy carries only in-frame clones and drops some. The V and J calls and clone size come from that table; D and trimming were worked out from the DNA. In the table there are about 78,000 clones, around nine tenths of which are singletons. The data derive from a study of blood T cell repertoires in COVID-19. Turning to the study itself: Nucleic acid was either cDNA or gDNA, and it came from T cells, B-cell-depleted T cells, or PBMCs.

V lost 2 bases to trimming and J lost 7 bases; unmatched junction nucleotides: 10. The germline CDR1 and CDR2 sequences are MNHEY and SVGAGI. The CDR3 length is 15 residues. The clonotype was recovered from a man aged 45-65 years with active or convalescent COVID-19. Specimen: peripheral blood. J is TRBJ2-5 and V is TRBV6-5, with 7 nucleotides matching TRBD1. This CDR3 is CASSYQTGPAGTQYF. For the CDR3, the DNA is TGTGCCAGCAGTTACCAGACAGGGCCAGCTGGGACCCAGTACTTC.